Presented here are 25 T cell receptor beta chains from one specimen sequenced in a study of cytomegalovirus exposure and HLA in healthy donors. Primers: 60 Vbeta forward and 13 Jbeta reverse. TCRdb's copy holds only in-frame clones and misses some; the assay was immunoSEQ multiplex PCR. The data contain 110,000 or so clones, over 70% of them seen just once; the ten biggest clones take up roughly 1.5%. Specimen: PBMCs. All receptors come from a woman aged 18-29 years in good health and CMV-seronegative.

V gene TRBV12-5 combines with J gene TRBJ1-6; 11 bases line up with TRBD1. Germline CDR1 is LGHNT and CDR2 is FRNRAP. This CDR3 region has 17 residues. The J segment lost 1 base and the V segment lost 9 bases, leaving 8 bases of the junction unmatched. As DNA, the CDR3 is TGTGCTAGCCTAAAGGGGACAGGGGGATCCTATAATTCACCCCTCCACTTT. Translated: CASLKGTGGSYNSPLHF.

This clone was counted a single time. One junction end does not reproduce the germline sequence, and a read error may be involved. The chain links TRBV18 to TRBJ2-3; TRBD1 is a possible D gene (5 bases). From germline, CDR1 is KGHSH and CDR2 LQKENI. This CDR3 comprises 16 residues. CDR3 in DNA: TGTGCCAGCCCACCAAGGGGCAGTACTAGCACAGATACGCAGTATTTT. It is translated as CASPPRGSTSTDTQYF.

This clone occurred once. V gene TRBV15 combines with J gene TRBJ2-1; D is uncertain. Between the trimmed V and J ends, which lost 3 bases and 3 bases, there was a span of 6 bases. CDR1 LNHNV and CDR2 YYDKDF come from the germline V gene (reference sequence). The CDR3 is 13 amino acids. Here the CDR3 DNA reads TGTGCCACCAGCAGGACTCACTACAATGAGCAGTTCTTC. Amino acid sequence: CATSRTHYNEQFF. Full variable domain (missing parts from reference TRBV15 and TRBJ2-1): DAMVIQNPRYQVTQFGKPVTLSCSQTLNHNVMYWYQQKSSQAPKLLFHYYDKDFNNEADTPDNFQSRRPNTSFCFLDIRSPGLGDTAMYLCATSRTHYNEQFFGPGTRLTVL.

J is TRBJ2-3 and V is TRBV29-1, with 7 bases matching TRBD1. The CDR3 runs to 15 residues. With 5 bases clipped from V and 0 bases from J, the junction kept 8 bases outside the gene matches. Germline V CDR1 and CDR2: SQVTM, ANQGSEA. CDR3 bases: TGCAGCGTTTCACTCGGACAGGCGAGCACAGATACGCAGTATTTT. This gives the protein CSVSLGQASTDTQYF.

The chain joins TRBV6-5 to TRBJ2-7; D is perhaps TRBD1 (6 bases). Germline V gene data show CDR1 as MNHEY and CDR2 as SVGAGI. This CDR3 comprises 14 residues. The V end lost 5 bases, the J end lost 3 bases, and 14 bases lay between the germline ends. CDR3: CASSPRIGGYEQYF. The CDR3, as DNA: TGTGCCAGCAGTCCTCGGATAGGGGGCTACGAGCAGTACTTC.

This clone has more than one count but fewer than ten. The rearrangement uses TRBV12-5 and TRBJ2-4; D call uncertain. Deletions cut 0 bases from V and 3 bases from J, with 18 bases between. Germline V gene data show CDR1 as LGHNT and CDR2 as FRNRAP. This CDR3 has 18 amino acids. DNA for the CDR3: TGTGCTAGTGGTTTGGTCGGTTGGGCCGAAGGTAGCAAAAACATTCAGTACTTC. Encoded protein: CASGLVGWAEGSKNIQYF.

This clone is a singleton in its sample. V and J are TRBV6-5 and TRBJ1-3; 10 positions match TRBD1. Germline lookup yields CDR1 MNHEY and CDR2 SVGAGI. The CDR3 sequence is 15 residues long. Trimming removed 5 bases from V and 2 bases from J; junction bases left unmatched: 3. As DNA, the CDR3 is TGTGCCAGCAGTCGACAGGGGGCGGCTGGAAACACCATATATTTT. Translation gives CASSRQGAAGNTIYF.

This clone appeared a few times. The V call is TRBV15, the J call TRBJ2-7; no definite D call. The CDR3 length is 13 residues. V was clipped by 1 base and J by 2 bases, with 6 bases between them. CDR1 and CDR2 from the germline V gene are LNHNV and YYDKDF (reference sequence). CDR3 amino acids: CATSRGVTYEQYF. The CDR3 DNA reads as TGTGCCACCAGCAGAGGAGTTACCTACGAGCAGTACTTC.

J is TRBJ1-5 and V is TRBV6-6; the D gene is possibly TRBD1 (6 bases). The CDR3 runs 14 residues. Trimming took off 4 bases at V and 3 bases at J, with 10 bases between the two ends. The germline gives CDR1 MNHNY, CDR2 SVGAGI (reference sequence). For the CDR3, the DNA is TGTGCCAGCAGTTCGGACAGCTTCAATCAGCCCCAGCATTTT. It translates to CASSSDSFNQPQHF.

The chain recombines TRBV21-1 with TRBJ1-1. TRBV21-1 is an annotated pseudogene. CDR3 length: 10 residues. CDR3 sequence reads: CASKGGFAFF. The DNA for the CDR3 is TGTGCCAGCAAGGGGGGGTTTGCTTTCTTT.

V is TRBV11-2 and J is TRBJ1-1; 8 bases are shared with TRBD1. The V segment lost 5 bases and the J segment 4 bases; nucleotides outside the gene matches: 6. The CDR3 covers 14 residues. Germline lookup yields CDR1 SGHAT and CDR2 FQNNGV. The CDR3 bases are TGTGCCAGCAGCCCTGGACAGGGAAGCACTGAAGCTTTCTTT. It codes for CASSPGQGSTEAFF.

The chain uses TRBV29-1 and TRBJ2-3; 14 bases line up with TRBD2. The V gene end was trimmed by 7 bases and the J gene end by 1 base; junction bases not matched to a gene: 7. The CDR3 is 16 residues long. The germline V gene encodes CDR1 SQVTM and CDR2 ANQGSEA. CDR3 DNA: TGCAGCGCCGGGACTAGCGGGAGTAGGGGCACAGATACGCAGTATTTT. Protein sequence: CSAGTSGSRGTDTQYF.

J is TRBJ1-1 and V is TRBV29-1; 7 bases agree with TRBD1. Losses at the gene ends were 2 bases for V and 4 bases for J; bases not matched to a gene: 4. Germline lookup yields CDR1 SQVTM and CDR2 ANQGSEA. The CDR3 consists of 13 residues. CDR3 coding DNA: TGCAGCGTTGAAAGGGGGCTGGCCACTGAAGCTTTCTTT. Amino acids: CSVERGLATEAFF.

The genes are TRBV5-1 and TRBJ2-1; 10 nucleotides match TRBD2. V gave up 1 base and J gave up 5 bases; unmatched junction bases: 6. CDR3 length equals 16 residues. Germline lookup yields CDR1 SGHRS and CDR2 YFSETQ. CDR3 DNA sequence: TGCGCCAGCAGCTTGATGGAGCGGGGGGGCCACAATGAGCAGTTCTTC. It encodes CASSLMERGGHNEQFF.

This rearrangement joins TRBV5-5 to TRBJ2-7; 10 bases map to TRBD1. Per germline, CDR1 SGHKS and CDR2 YYEKEE (reference sequence). V was pared by 2 bases and J by 4 bases, with 3 bases of the junction left unmatched. This CDR3 contains 14 residues. CDR3 sequence (DNA): TGTGCCAGCAGCTTTGGGACAGGGGCGTACGAGCAGTACTTC. Residues: CASSFGTGAYEQYF.

This clone appeared a few times. The J gene is TRBJ2-1, the V gene TRBV6-5; 12 nucleotides match TRBD2. The V and J ends lost 6 bases and 7 bases, in that order; junction bases with no gene match: 7. The CDR3 totals 15 residues. The germline V gene has CDR1 MNHEY and CDR2 SVGAGI. As DNA, the CDR3 is TGTGCCAGCAGCTCGACTAGCGGGAGAGGTAATGAGCAGTTCTTC. As protein: CASSSTSGRGNEQFF.

This clone appeared a few times. V usage is TRBV7-2 and J usage is TRBJ2-1, with D maybe TRBD2 (7 bases). The CDR3 runs 15 residues. Trimming left V 0 bases short and J 8 bases short, with 14 bases between. Germline-derived CDR1 and CDR2 are SGHTA and FQGNSA. In DNA, the CDR3 is TGTGCCAGCAGCTTAGCGGGGGGGCGGGTAGATGAGCAGTTCTTC. Its translation is CASSLAGGRVDEQFF.

V usage is TRBV4-1 and J usage is TRBJ2-5; D remains unclear. Trimming left V 4 bases short and J 2 bases short, with 14 bases between. The germline V gene has CDR1 MGHRA and CDR2 YSYEKL. There are 15 residues in the CDR3. CDR3 DNA sequence: TGCGCCAGCAGCCCCCTTGAAGCAGGACAAGAGACCCAGTACTTC. Translation gives CASSPLEAGQETQYF.

The rearrangement links TRBV11-2 to TRBJ1-2, with a tentative D call TRBD1 (5 bases). The CDR3 extends over 15 amino acids. CDR1 SGHAT and CDR2 FQNNGV come from the germline V gene. Deletions cut 1 base from V and 7 bases from J, with 16 bases between. This CDR3 is CASSLGHPGVGGYTF. The CDR3 DNA follows: TGTGCCAGCAGCTTAGGTCACCCGGGGGTGGGTGGCTACACCTTC.

The genes are TRBV18 and TRBJ2-7; 10 nucleotides align to TRBD2. CDR3 length: 15 residues. The V segment lost 3 bases and the J segment 5 bases; nucleotides outside the gene matches: 7. Germline V gene sequence: CDR1 KGHSH, CDR2 LQKENI. The CDR3 protein is CASSPVAGGTDEQYF. The CDR3 DNA reads TGTGCCAGCTCACCGGTAGCGGGAGGAACGGACGAGCAGTACTTC.

The V call is TRBV5-1, the J call TRBJ2-3; D is perhaps TRBD2 (5 bases). Germline loops: CDR1 SGHRS, CDR2 YFSETQ. The CDR3 contains 14 residues. V lost 0 bases and J 7 bases, leaving 12 bases between the germline ends. Here the CDR3 DNA reads TGCGCCAGCAGCTTGGTAAGCGTCGGGAATACGCAGTATTTT. This codes for CASSLVSVGNTQYF.

The rearrangement uses TRBV27 and TRBJ2-7; D gene ambiguous. The CDR3 is 13 residues long. V lost 5 bases, J lost 6 bases, and 14 bases lay in between. Per the germline V gene, CDR1 is MNHEY and CDR2 is SMNVEV (reference sequence). CDR3 residues: CASSPKTRSEQYF. The CDR3 region has the DNA TGTGCCAGCAGTCCCAAGACCCGGAGCGAGCAGTACTTC.

The chain is built from TRBV5-1 and TRBJ2-1, with 7 bases aligning to TRBD2. This CDR3 is built from 15 residues. Germline V gene sequence: CDR1 SGHRS, CDR2 YFSETQ. With 0 bases clipped from V and 1 base from J, the junction kept 1 base outside the gene matches. Written as DNA, the CDR3 is TGCGCCAGCAGCTTGGTGGGAGGGTCCTACAATGAGCAGTTCTTC. Translation: CASSLVGGSYNEQFF.

The gene calls are TRBV29-1 and TRBJ2-7, with TRBD1 identical over 7 bases. The germline CDR1 and CDR2 sequences are SQVTM and ANQGSEA. This CDR3 contains 14 residues. V lost 4 bases to trimming and J lost 2 bases; unmatched junction nucleotides: 8. The CDR3 bases are TGCAGCGTTGTCCGGGACAGTTTCACCTACGAGCAGTACTTC. The encoded protein is CSVVRDSFTYEQYF.

The J gene is TRBJ1-6, the V gene TRBV9, with D possibly TRBD1 on 5 matching bases. Germline V CDR1 and CDR2: SGDLS, YYNGEE. The ends were cut back, 4 bases at V and 7 bases at J, with 12 bases in the middle. The CDR3 length is 14 residues. The CDR3 sequence: CASSSREGNSPLHF. In DNA, the CDR3 is TGTGCCAGCAGCTCCAGGGAGGGAAATTCACCCCTCCACTTT.